This T cell receptor (beta chain) was profiled in a study of cytomegalovirus exposure and HLA in healthy donors (dated by TCRdb to 2016 to 2017). About the study as a whole: In an earlier analysis of about 560 of the donors, about 260 Gb of sequence data and some 100 million unique TCR beta sequences from about 180 million T cells were reported. An early release that covered about 600 HLA-typed donors contained around 300 gigabases of sequencing data and 80 million or so unique TCR sequences. High-throughput TCR immunosequencing, statistical association of individual TCRs with disease status, and machine learning were combined to predict cytomegalovirus infection status. Donor age, sex, ethnicity and CMV serostatus were compiled alongside the repertoire data. The aim of the study was to test whether cataloging public T cell receptors could identify signatures of past pathogen exposure. Besides the first cohort of 666 subjects, a separate validation cohort made up of 90 to 150 different subjects was used. A later analysis re-analyzed previously published TCR beta repertoires from approximately 700 donors and added high-resolution HLA genotyping to study TCR occurrence patterns. All discovery cohort repertoires had been generated on a single sequencing platform. In an earlier analysis of 500 to 650 of the donors, high-throughput TCR beta sequencing was used to judge whether each TCR beta V gene segment behaved as functional or pseudogenic. The number of typed donors differed by locus: roughly 629-630 for A, B, C, DRB1 and DQB1; roughly 510 for DQA1; some 610 for DPA1; and around 490 for DPB1. Of the roughly 430 genotyped donors, around 81% fell in the genetic ancestry cluster associated with self-reported Caucasian donors. A later genetic analysis took genome-wide SNP genotypes for about three fifths of the 666 donors and used that subset as a discovery cohort. Rather than drawing on any new phenotypic data, the later analysis identified candidate immune exposures from TCR beta sequences and the way those sequences occurred across donors. The study used immunosequencing to profile the T cell repertoires of several hundred subjects and linked those repertoires to cytomegalovirus serostatus. Both class I and class II loci were covered by HLA typing, at four-digit resolution. On average, 235,054 unique TCR beta nucleotide sequences were sequenced per donor among several hundred genotyped donors of the cohort, with 15% to 20% of those sequences being non-productive. Because of strong linkage in the cohort, 5 or 6 DR-DQ haplotypes were treated as single units for association and clustering.

Results and caveats for the whole study, not just this receptor: Several of the top co-occurrence clusters appeared to be linked to parvovirus B19, influenza, CMV and Epstein-Barr virus, according to a later analysis. According to a later genetic analysis, donors in an Asian-associated ancestry cluster had fewer N-insertions in productive TCRs than the approximately 610-donor mean. A further reported finding was that TCR beta sequences accurately predicted the HLA-A and HLA-B alleles for most subjects in the first cohort. The classifier was reported to diagnose cytomegalovirus status with high specificity and sensitivity in both the original and validation cohorts. Because some donors lacked HLA typing at each locus, the association tests relied only on the typed subset. According to the authors, the approach could potentially be generalized to other disease states and immunological phenotypes. Linkage disequilibrium might explain the correlated functional status among segregating V segments, but an unknown experimental factor could not be ruled out. Immune exposure information for the cohort was limited to CMV serostatus. A few of the identified cytomegalovirus-associated TCR beta chains were confirmed in vitro to be specific for cytomegalovirus antigens. The sequencing pipeline was judged likely to have produced a cluster of highly shared sequence variants as a technical artifact. Most TCR sequences were seen in very few donors, while some public TCRs were found in many individuals. Some IMGT-functional V segments, including TRBV6-2 and TRBV6-3, could not be distinguished by the 87-base-pair reads and were therefore excluded. The presence/absence analyses assumed that sequencing depth was roughly uniform across donors, and that assumption may not be true. When HLA alleles, especially DR and DQ, strongly co-occurred, TCR associations were difficult to assign to individual alleles. Only TCR beta chains were sequenced in this cohort, and the absence of alpha or paired-chain data limited detectable features. A later analysis found that most CMV-associated TCR beta chains appeared HLA-restricted, with HLA associations seemingly driven largely by CMV exposure. The study gave a list of 150 to 200 TCR beta chains associated with cytomegalovirus. In a later analysis, HLA-associated TCR beta chains were found to be more clonally expanded and to have lower generation probabilities than equally common non-associated chains. V-gene and J-gene trimming of TCR beta chains was associated with a missense DCLRE1C variant in a later genetic analysis, and the association was replicated in an independent cohort. In an earlier analysis of 450 to 750 of the donors, most TCR beta V segments appeared in productive rearrangements about 90% or about 30% of the time, broadly matching IMGT annotations. A later analysis found that TCR association rates varied across HLA loci, with DRB1 alleles showing the most associated TCRs and HLA-C alleles the fewest. Around 16 rarely observed V segments, including chromosome 9 orphons, were excluded from the earlier analysis of a few hundred of the donors because counts were too low. Specific HLA alleles were associated with roughly 16,000 TCR beta sequences at a false discovery rate of 0.05 in a later analysis.

The cohort comprised hundreds of healthy bone marrow donors. Cohort members were all nominally healthy when sampled, although unrecorded immune exposures were likely present. The donor tested CMV seropositive and was one of the 289 seropositive cohort members. Every donor gave a peripheral blood sample, and the peripheral blood mononuclear cells from that sample were used for TCR beta sequencing. Genomic DNA was extracted from the blood cell samples with the Qiagen DNeasy Blood Extraction Kit. V and J are truncated by 3 bases and 6 bases respectively, leaving an intervening sequence of 10 bases. From the cysteine up to the phenylalanine, the CDR3 has a length of 13 residues. Just CDR3 DNA is preserved here, 39 bases in frame from base 1. From the germline V gene, CDR1 is LGHNT and CDR2 is FRNRAP. The library was made by the immunoSEQ multiplex PCR assay. For the multiplex PCR, a mixture combining 60 forward primers for TCR Vbeta segments and 13 reverse primers for TCR Jbeta segments was used. The CDR3 region of rearranged TCR beta genes was amplified from genomic DNA by a multiplex PCR assay. The amplified TCR beta libraries were sequenced on the Illumina HiSeq System as 87-base-pair reads. The published analysis was carried out like this. Across the roughly 640 repertoires, a later analysis counted 60 million to 90 million unique TCR beta chains, some 11 million of which were shared by at least two donors. To remove PCR and sequencing errors, raw reads were error-corrected and collapsed into unique sequences using a nearest-neighbor algorithm that merged closely related sequences. CDR3 sequences were aligned to IMGT reference sequences to assign V, D and J gene segments. For a sequence to be retained, at least a six-nucleotide match to both a V gene segment and a J gene segment was required. Rearrangements were classified as productive when the CDR3 lacked stop codons and remained in frame with V and J, and all other rearrangements were classified as non-productive. Following IMGT convention, CDR3 was defined as the stretch from the second conserved V-encoded cysteine up to the conserved J-encoded phenylalanine. The earlier analysis of about 590 of the donors excluded sequences that lacked an unambiguous match to a single V gene segment. An earlier analysis of roughly 590 of the donors called V segments functional above 56.7% productive rearrangements and segregating when the between-donor standard deviation exceeded 5%. A statistical classification framework was developed to diagnose cytomegalovirus status using the catalog of TCR beta chain sequences. V and J gene assignment, in a later analysis, came from comparing TCR nucleotide sequences with IMGT/GENE-DB human TR gene sequences. In a later analysis, CDR3 sequences and most-parsimonious VDJ recombination scenarios were assigned using the TCRdist pipeline. In a later analysis, every TCR beta chain was defined by the combination of its CDR3 amino acid sequence and its V-gene family, and reads without a unique V-gene family were dropped. In a later analysis, around 650 highly shared, low-generation-probability nucleotide sequences were removed to address suspected cross-contamination and a sequencing artifact. In a later analysis, a clonal expansion index for each public chain was calculated from normalized within-repertoire ranks of inferred template counts. A later analysis computed generation probabilities with a VDJ recombination model fitted to out-of-frame rearrangements, and checked the results against IGoR. In a later analysis, hypergeometric tests were used to score TCR-TCR, TCR-HLA and TCR-CMV co-occurrence, with a repertoire-size bias correction applied to TCR pairs. In a later analysis, false discovery rates were estimated by permuting HLA or CMV assignments 20 times. In a later analysis, co-occurring TCRs were grouped using DBSCAN, with TCRdist sequence similarity added in when clustering inside HLA-allele-positive subsets. Co-occurrence clustering excluded repertoires with fewer than 30,000 or more than 120,000 public chains, plus five with anomalous nucleotide sharing. The source is immuneACCESS, and TCRdb retained only in-frame sequences with V and J called. Part of the clones is not carried over; for the studies checked, unresolved V genes explain less than half of this, and the remainder is unexplained. The DNA gave D and trimming, while V, J and clone size come from that table. In all, the sample holds about 190,000 clones, and around 75% of those were seen once. The ten largest clones capture more than 6% of the sample.

Details on this clone: Its antigen target is currently unknown. Base quality data are lacking; no much larger clone is found one base away.

The V gene is TRBV12-5 and the J gene is TRBJ2-3; the D gene lacks a confident call. This TCR was sampled from a middle-aged man in good health and CMV-seropositive. The specimen sequenced was PBMCs. Here the CDR3 is given as CASGFVGRDTQYF. The DNA sequence follows: TGTGCTAGTGGTTTCGTGGGCCGCGATACGCAGTATTTT.